This T cell receptor (beta chain) derives from a study of T cell repertoires in cytomegalovirus infection. Study details: Through public TCR beta signatures, both CMV infection and matching HLA type were indicated.

TCRdb called the reads again in MiXCR, with one record for every CDR3 protein. The sample records roughly 300,000 distinct CDR3 sequences, about 26% being singletons. About this clonotype itself: The antigen is undetermined.

General study points: Across the ex vivo response, the dominant clonotypes were HLA-C-restricted CMV-specific TCR beta clonotypes.

V shed 6 bases and J shed 5 bases, with 10 bases lying between them. The CDR3 totals 12 residues. The V call is TRBV12-3 or TRBV12-4, the J call TRBJ2-5; D gene unclear. This TCR derives from a human donor in good health (CMV status not recorded). Some clones in this sample may be carry-over from other donors' samples. Specimen: PBMCs. The CDR3 DNA sequence: TGTGCCAGCAGAACGCCTGCTGAGACCCAGTACTTC. Translation: CASRTPAETQYF.